The sample holds many counts of the clone carrying this T cell receptor beta chain. The antigen is undetermined. With V trimmed by 4 bases and J by 4 bases, 6 bases remained unmatched. The CDR3 totals 14 residues. Germline values: CDR1 MNHNS, CDR2 SASEGT. PCR was performed using 60 Vbeta and 13 Jbeta primers. The method was immunoSEQ multiplex PCR; TCRdb's version includes in-frame clones alone and lacks a portion of them. The sample lists 97,000 or so clones; around 9.6% were seen once. This sample is drawn from a study of cytomegalovirus exposure and HLA in healthy donors. Regarding the study as a whole: Differences between HLA loci emerged in a later analysis of TCR association rates, with DRB1 most and HLA-C fewest.

Material for sequencing was PBMCs. The rearrangement links TRBV6-1 to TRBJ2-7, with TRBD2 matching 8 bases. The TCR was taken from a man between 45 and 60 years old in good health and CMV-seropositive. CDR3 DNA sequence: TGTGCCAGCAGTGTACGGGAGGGTCTTTACGAGCAGTACTTC. Translating gives CASSVREGLYEQYF.